This T cell receptor beta chain is drawn from a study of T cell responses to AZD1222 COVID-19 vaccine. Regarding the study as a whole: Baseline serology detected seropositivity in only five to seven AZD1222 recipients. Clonal diversity may have been underestimated in mostly white British donors.

V dropped 3 bases and J dropped 3 bases, with 15 bases sitting between them. Per germline, CDR1 MGHRA and CDR2 YSYEKL. The CDR3 runs to 16 residues. As regards this clone: Its specificity is not known.

Profiled with immunoSEQ multiplex PCR; TCRdb holds only in-frame clones, not every one. The sample comprises 90,000 to 150,000 clones, about 85% of which are singletons, and around 2.6% rests with the top ten. The origin of this receptor is an adult who received the AZD1222 COVID-19 vaccine. V usage is TRBV4-1 and J usage is TRBJ1-5; possible D gene TRBD1, 5 bases. The material sequenced was peripheral blood, taken 28 days after the second AZD1222 dose. The CDR3 sequence: CASSQGGFGANQPQHF. The CDR3 DNA follows: TGCGCCAGCAGCCAGGGGGGGTTCGGAGCCAATCAGCCCCAGCATTTT.